This T cell receptor beta chain was obtained from a study of blood T cell repertoires in COVID-19. Study details: Donors in the United States, Italy and Spain gave samples during acute or convalescent COVID-19. The analysed material was cDNA or gDNA that came from T cells, B-cell-depleted T cells, or PBMCs.

This clone was seen only once. V lost 0 bases and J 4 bases, leaving 12 bases between the germline ends. This CDR3 is 15 amino acids long. Looked up from germline, CDR1 is MNHEY and CDR2 is SVGAGI. How the authors handled the data: Amplified reference gene primers provided the basis for estimating nucleated cell counts. TCRdb keeps only in-frame clones here, not all; method: immunoSEQ multiplex PCR. For V, J and clone size, that table is used; D and trimming come from the DNA. The sample records tens of thousands of clones, approximately 86% being singletons. The chain is built from TRBV6-5 and TRBJ1-2; TRBD1 might be the D (5 bases). Sequencing was done on a sample of peripheral blood. The receptor was derived from a man aged 40-49 years with acute or convalescent COVID-19. This chain's CDR3 is CASSYSAGTAYGYTF. The CDR3 nucleotides are TGTGCCAGCAGTTACTCGGCAGGGACTGCCTATGGCTACACCTTC.